One and the same sample provided the 8 T cell receptor beta chains below, sequenced in a study of blood T cell repertoires in COVID-19 (dated by TCRdb to the early 2020s). Library creation used the immunoSEQ multiplex PCR assay. Imported from immuneACCESS, the table was reduced by TCRdb to in-frame sequences with V and J called. These copies leave out some clones; in studies compared against another copy, an unresolved V gene accounts for under half, and the cause of the remainder is not known. A total of some 340,000 clones appear in this sample, 80% to 90% of them only once. 5.3% of the sample belongs to the ten largest clones. Sample: PBMCs or T cells enriched from blood (not recorded which). These receptors were taken from a woman in her twenties or thirties who had recovered from COVID-19.

The CDR3 DNA is TGTGCCAGCAGGGGGGGACAGGGACACGAGCAGTACTTC. Amino acid sequence: CASRGGQGHEQYF. The V gene is TRBV6-6, the J gene TRBJ2-7; TRBD1 agrees at 9 bases. Losses at the gene ends were 6 bases for V and 5 bases for J; bases not matched to a gene: 5. In germline, CDR1 is MNHNY, CDR2 SVGAGI (reference sequence). There are 13 residues in the CDR3.

CDR3 sequence (DNA): TGTGCCAGCAAGAACCTCAGGTACAGGACTAGCGGGGGCCCTTACAATGAGCAGTTCTTC. Translation: CASKNLRYRTSGGPYNEQFF. The rearrangement links TRBV28 to TRBJ2-1, with 13 bases identical to TRBD2. The CDR3 sequence is 20 residues long. V shed 7 bases and J 4 bases; nucleotides not matched to a gene: 19. Germline-derived CDR1 and CDR2 are MDHEN and SYDVKM.

This sequence joins TRBV5-1 and TRBJ2-1; a weak D match, TRBD2 (5 bases). In germline, CDR1 is SGHRS, CDR2 YFSETQ. This CDR3 comprises 15 residues. Trimming pared 4 bases from V and 4 bases from J, leaving 15 bases between. CDR3 loop: CASSPAEGSYNEQFF. The CDR3 DNA reads as TGCGCCAGCAGCCCCGCGGAAGGGAGTTACAATGAGCAGTTCTTC. Drawing the rest from reference TRBV5-1 and TRBJ2-1, the complete variable domain is KAGVTQTPRYLIKTRGQQVTLSCSPISGHRSVSWYQQTPGQGLQFLFEYFSETQRNKGNFPGRFSGRQFSNSRSEMNVSTLELGDSALYLCASSPAEGSYNEQFFGPGTRLTVL.

This clone appeared once. The genes are TRBV5-3 and TRBJ1-2; D is uncertain. TRBV5-3 is an open reading frame whose function is uncertain. This CDR3 has 14 residues. Trimming took 10 bases from V and 0 from J, leaving 16 bases between them. As DNA, the CDR3 is TGTGCCGCCGGCGGGCCGGAAGCTAACTATGGCTACACCTTC. Encoded protein: CAAGGPEANYGYTF.

The chain has TRBV5-1 and TRBJ2-1; TRBD2 agrees at 9 bases. Looked up from germline, CDR1 is SGHRS and CDR2 is YFSETQ. The length of the CDR3 is 17 residues. Trimming removed 0 bases from V and 9 bases from J; junction bases left unmatched: 13. This CDR3 is CASSLAPLAGWGGEQFF. The CDR3 DNA reads TGCGCCAGCAGCTTGGCCCCGCTAGCGGGGTGGGGAGGTGAGCAGTTCTTC.

This clone was counted only a few times. The rearrangement joins TRBV5-6 to TRBJ1-2, with 7 bases aligning to TRBD1. J was trimmed by 6 bases and V by 7 bases; bases with no gene match: 12. This CDR3 spans 14 amino acids. Germline CDR1 SGHDT, CDR2 YYEEEE. The CDR3 here is CASQRDRVMHGYTF. In DNA, the CDR3 is TGTGCCAGCCAAAGAGACAGGGTTATGCATGGCTACACCTTC.

The rearrangement uses TRBV5-1 and TRBJ2-5, with a possible D match to TRBD2 (6 bases). Looked up from germline, CDR1 is SGHRS and CDR2 is YFSETQ. The CDR3 spans 14 residues. Trimming removed 1 base at V and 5 bases at J, with 12 bases between. The CDR3 region is CASSLNVAGETQYF. CDR3 in DNA: TGCGCCAGCAGCTTGAATGTGGCGGGGGAGACCCAGTACTTC.

The V call is TRBV19, the J call TRBJ1-6; 10 positions match TRBD1. This CDR3 region has 15 residues. Per germline, CDR1 LNHDA and CDR2 SQIVND (reference sequence). Germline trimming cut 7 bases from V and 7 bases from J; bases unmatched to any gene: 7. This CDR3 is CASTRRDRGNSPLHF. The CDR3 coding sequence is TGTGCCAGTACCCGCAGGGACAGGGGAAATTCACCCCTCCACTTT.